This entry lists 3 T cell receptor beta chains sequenced from one sample in a study of blood T cell repertoires in COVID-19. Repertoires were generated with immunoSEQ multiplex PCR, while TCRdb's copy carries only in-frame clones and drops some. The sample holds approximately 230,000 clones, about 90% seen once. Sequenced: peripheral blood. These TCRs come from a man in his late teens or twenties with active or convalescent COVID-19.

CDR3 nucleotides: TGCAGCGTTGTTACGGGTAACAAGCAGTACTTC. It specifies CSVVTGNKQYF. The chain is built from TRBV29-1 and TRBJ2-7; D ambiguous. V was trimmed by 4 bases and J by 8 bases, leaving 12 bases between them. The CDR3 covers 11 residues. Germline V gives CDR1 SQVTM, CDR2 ANQGSEA.

This clone occurred a few times. The chain recombines TRBV25-1 with TRBJ2-7, with 7 bases matching TRBD2. Germline trimming cut 4 bases from V and 9 bases from J; bases unmatched to any gene: 3. Looked up from germline, CDR1 is MGHDK and CDR2 is SYGVNS. This CDR3 contains 11 residues. The CDR3 sequence: CASSAGRVQYF. In DNA, the CDR3 is TGTGCCAGCAGTGCAGGGAGGGTGCAGTACTTC.

This clone was detected only a few times. The chain has TRBV29-1 and TRBJ1-3; weak D call: TRBD1 (6 bases). Looked up from germline, CDR1 is SQVTM and CDR2 is ANQGSEA. The CDR3 runs 13 residues. Between the trimmed V and J ends, which lost 5 bases and 7 bases, there was a span of 15 bases. CDR3 DNA: TGCAGCGTTCGACAGGAGGTTGGCAACACCATATATTTT. This encodes CSVRQEVGNTIYF.